This is a list of T cell receptor beta chains from one sample in a study of beta chain features in type 1 diabetes. Produced via immunoSEQ multiplex PCR; TCRdb's table is partial and in-frame only. The sample has 900,000 or so clones; around a sixth are singletons. The sequencing sample was made of naive CD4+ T cells from blood. Receptors were obtained from a woman between 18 and 30 years old in good health. The conserved cysteine and the conserved F or W are not part of the CDR3 here. Expanded clones are given a class, and other clones once, few, many or no size at all.

cdr3_aa v_call clone_size j_call
ASSSFAWTGEETQY TRBV7-2 . TRBJ2-5
ASSPLPVTVPYGYT TRBV18 . TRBJ1-2
AISEDGYRTDTQY TRBV10-3 few TRBJ2-3
ASPKAGPGTGELF TRBV7-9 few TRBJ2-2
ASSEDRTGYT TRBV2 . TRBJ1-2
ASSQSRGRQGGYT TRBV23-1 few TRBJ1-2
ASSLTGTSNYEQY TRBV28 few TRBJ2-7
SAGESYNEQF TRBV29-1 . TRBJ2-1
ASSVWDKDGYT TRBV25-1 . TRBJ1-2
ASSLGQGATYEQY TRBV7-2 . TRBJ2-7
ASSLQENTEAF TRBV7-3 few TRBJ1-1
ASQRGGGQETQY TRBV28 . TRBJ2-5
ASSRGHGSYEQY TRBV18 . TRBJ2-7
ASSQAPQETQY TRBV7-3 . TRBJ2-5
ASSLGTSGSPLSEQY TRBV5-4 few TRBJ2-7
ASSSREGGELF TRBV7-2 few TRBJ2-2
ASSRDSTYNEQF TRBV11-3 few TRBJ2-1
ASSPWTSQETQY TRBV7-2 few TRBJ2-5
ASSHDTGVGYT TRBV7-9 . TRBJ1-2
ASRNTWNTGELF TRBV19 . TRBJ2-2
ASSIRASLSGYT TRBV4-3 . TRBJ1-2
ASSQVLAGASNTGELF TRBV4-3 . TRBJ2-2
ASSSGQGNTEAF TRBV11-2 few TRBJ1-1
SDRTGSGYT TRBV29-1 few TRBJ1-2
ASSLAVAVSSYNEQF TRBV5-4 few TRBJ2-1
ASSRLPGLAGGYTQY TRBV11-2 . TRBJ2-3
ASSPPNEGSEQY TRBV18 few TRBJ2-7
ASSQDQAGTRNNEQF TRBV4-2 few TRBJ2-1
ASSELAGGPGELF TRBV6-1 . TRBJ2-2
ASSPSGTGGPNT TRBV7-2 . TRBJ1-2
ASSLKMGVEQY TRBV7-2 few TRBJ2-7
ASSQGTGLDMNTEAF TRBV4-3 . TRBJ1-1
ARSTSGGTDTQY TRBV2 . TRBJ2-3
AINRGNGYT TRBV10-3 few TRBJ1-2
ATSRGLAGGSGGYEQY TRBV15 few TRBJ2-7
ASSYNNEQF TRBV4-2 . TRBJ2-1
AISEGARNQPQH TRBV10-3 . TRBJ1-5
ASSLDRTGEQY TRBV7-9 . .
ASSSRAGELF TRBV6-5 few TRBJ2-2
AISKYNEQF TRBV10-3 . TRBJ2-1
ASRGQF TRBV2 few TRBJ2-1
ASSIELGGEIEF TRBV19 . TRBJ2-1
ASSVTGRQQPQH TRBV2 . TRBJ1-5
ASSLVGLAGTDTQY TRBV5-4 few TRBJ2-3
ASSPLPGLAGEGLRNTQY TRBV19 . TRBJ2-3
SVGEGDQPQH TRBV29-1 few TRBJ1-5
ASSGMSSYNEQF TRBV27 . TRBJ2-1
ASSLTLAGGDTQY TRBV4-3 . TRBJ2-3